Following are 22 T cell receptor beta chains from one sample sequenced in a study of T cells after yellow fever vaccination. TCRdb itself ran the 5' RACE reads through MiXCR, one entry per CDR3 protein. The table has more than 300,000 distinct CDR3 sequences, about 10% seen once. Sequencing used CD4+ T cells sorted from PBMCs, obtained 45 days after the yellow fever booster vaccination. The receptors were sampled from a man aged 18 to 30 who received the YFV17D yellow fever vaccine.

This clonotype was picked up many times. The chain is built from TRBV12-3 or TRBV12-4 and TRBJ1-1; D uncertain. Deletions cut 8 bases from V and 3 bases from J, with 10 bases between. CDR3 length equals 12 residues. Written as DNA, the CDR3 is TGTGCCAGCGACTTTAGCGACACTGAAGCTTTCTTT. It is translated as CASDFSDTEAFF.

The chain carries TRBV2 and TRBJ1-2, with 8 nucleotides matching TRBD1. Germline values: CDR1 SNHLY, CDR2 FYNNEI. With V trimmed by 6 bases and J by 7 bases, 10 bases remained unmatched. This CDR3 has 14 residues. The CDR3 DNA sequence: TGTGCCAGCAGAGGAGACAGGGGAGTTGGTGGCTACACCTTC. Translation gives CASRGDRGVGGYTF.

The chain uses TRBV12-5 and TRBJ2-3; perhaps D is TRBD1 or TRBD2 (5 bases each). V was clipped by 3 bases and J by 5 bases, with 9 bases between them. The CDR3 extends over 13 amino acids. CDR1 and CDR2 from the germline V gene are LGHNT and FRNRAP. CDR3 in amino acids: CASGFGAQDTQYF. In DNA, the CDR3 is TGTGCTAGTGGTTTCGGGGCGCAAGATACGCAGTATTTT.

J is TRBJ1-2 and V is TRBV7-2; D is undetermined. This CDR3 contains 11 residues. Trimming stripped 1 base from V and 8 bases from J, with 5 bases between. Germline CDR1 SGHTA, CDR2 FQGNSA. The CDR3 region is CASSLVEGYTF. The CDR3 bases are TGTGCCAGCAGCTTAGTGGAGGGCTACACCTTC.

This chain's CDR3 is CASRGDRGLHGYTF. The CDR3 region has the DNA TGTGCCAGCAGGGGGGACAGGGGGCTCCATGGCTACACCTTC. This chain uses TRBV2 with TRBJ1-2; 12 nucleotides line up with TRBD1. The CDR3 is 14 residues long. V was clipped by 6 bases and J by 6 bases; unmatched bases: 5. Germline-derived CDR1 and CDR2 are SNHLY and FYNNEI. The full variable domain, its missing parts supplied by reference TRBV2 and TRBJ1-2, is EPEVTQTPSHQVTQMGQEVILRCVPISNHLYFYWYRQILGQKVEFLVSFYNNEISEKSEIFDDQFSVERPDGSNFTLKIRSTKLEDSAMYFCASRGDRGLHGYTFGSGTRLTVV.

The rearrangement uses TRBV30 and TRBJ2-2, with TRBD1 matching 7 bases. Germline V gene data show CDR1 as GTSNPN and CDR2 as SVGIG (reference sequence). Trimming took 4 bases from V and 6 from J; bases not matched to a gene: 8. This CDR3 is 14 amino acids long. CDR3 sequence: CAWTSGQLAGELFF. CDR3 nucleotide sequence: TGTGCCTGGACCTCGGGACAGCTAGCCGGGGAGCTGTTTTTT.

This clonotype was counted a few times. This sequence joins TRBV4-3 and TRBJ1-6, with TRBD1 matching over 7 bases. Germline V gene lookup returns CDR1 LGHNA and CDR2 YSLEER. The CDR3 loop spans 16 amino acids. The V gene end was trimmed by 4 bases and the J gene end by 8 bases; junction bases not matched to a gene: 11. The CDR3 coding sequence is TGCGCCAGCAGCCGCTCTTGGCGGGACAGCTATTCACCCCTCCACTTT. Amino acid sequence: CASSRSWRDSYSPLHF.

The chain uses TRBV4-3 and TRBJ2-1; D not resolved. The V end lost 0 bases, the J end lost 9 bases, and 9 bases lay between the germline ends. The CDR3 has 13 residues. Looked up from germline, CDR1 is LGHNA and CDR2 is YSLEER. CDR3 region: CASSQDRSSEQFF. Here the CDR3 DNA reads TGCGCCAGCAGCCAAGATAGAAGCAGTGAGCAGTTCTTC.

The chain couples TRBV7-2 to TRBJ1-2; unclear D gene. The CDR3 consists of 14 residues. The V end was cut by 1 base, the J end by 13 bases, with 19 bases between. Germline CDR1 SGHTA, CDR2 FQGNSA. For the CDR3, the DNA is TGTGCCAGCAGCTTAGATAATTGGGGATGGTTTGCCACCTTC. This sequence encodes CASSLDNWGWFATF.

This clonotype was seen repeatedly, ten times or more. The J gene is TRBJ2-3, the V gene TRBV3-1, with TRBD1 matching over 12 bases. The V gene's germline CDR1 is LGHDT and CDR2 YNNKEL (reference sequence). Losses at the gene ends were 4 bases for V and 4 bases for J; bases not matched to a gene: 12. The CDR3 extends over 18 amino acids. The CDR3 spells CASSPRDRGHLDADTQYF. In nucleotides, the CDR3 is TGTGCCAGCAGCCCCCGGGACAGGGGGCATCTGGACGCAGATACGCAGTATTTT.

The chain combines TRBV15 with TRBJ1-1; no firm D call. The CDR3 runs to 13 residues. Deletions cut 5 bases from V and 0 bases from J, with 7 bases between. Per the germline V gene, CDR1 is LNHNV and CDR2 is YYDKDF (reference sequence). CDR3 sequence: CATSQALNTEAFF. The CDR3 DNA reads as TGTGCCACCAGCCAGGCTTTGAACACTGAAGCTTTCTTT.

This clonotype occurred a few times. The chain employs TRBV10-3 and TRBJ1-5; no definite D call. V was cut by 4 bases and J by 4 bases, with 14 bases left in between. The CDR3 loop spans 15 amino acids. Germline V CDR1 and CDR2: ENHRY, SYGVKD. CDR3 protein: CAISGVGRNNQPQHF. The CDR3 DNA reads TGTGCCATCAGTGGAGTAGGCCGCAATAATCAGCCCCAGCATTTT.

The chain uses TRBV20-1 and TRBJ2-3; 11 bases fit TRBD2. The V and J ends lost 5 bases and 4 bases, in that order; junction bases with no gene match: 11. CDR1 is DFQATT, CDR2 SNEGSKA, per germline (reference sequence). The CDR3 contains 16 residues. CDR3 in amino acids: CSALPLAGGPADTQYF. The CDR3 DNA reads TGCAGTGCTCTACCTTTAGCGGGGGGGCCGGCAGATACGCAGTATTTT.

This clonotype came up once. The V and J genes are TRBV20-1 and TRBJ1-5; no clear D. Per the germline V gene, CDR1 is DFQATT and CDR2 is SNEGSKA (reference sequence). The CDR3 is made up of 14 amino acids. The V end lost 6 bases, the J end lost 1 base, and 13 bases lay between the germline ends. CDR3 nucleotides: TGCAGTGCCAGTCGAAGAAGGAGCAATCAGCCCCAGCATTTT. It translates to CSASRRRSNQPQHF.

This clonotype has more than one count but fewer than ten. The chain couples TRBV18 to TRBJ2-5, with D unclear. The CDR3 totals 13 residues. CDR1 and CDR2 (germline): KGHSH, LQKENI. V was trimmed by 3 bases and J by 5 bases, leaving 10 bases between them. This CDR3 reads CASSPLVGETQYF. DNA for the CDR3: TGTGCCAGCTCACCCCTCGTTGGGGAGACCCAGTACTTC.

V usage is TRBV21-1 and J usage is TRBJ2-7; TRBD1 is taken as the D call from the table, unchecked against the DNA. TRBV21-1 counts as a pseudogene. There are 13 residues in the CDR3. The CDR3 loop is CASNSGQNYEQYF. The CDR3 DNA reads TGTGCCAGCAACTCGGGACAGAACTACGAGCAGTACTTC.

This chain uses TRBV21-1 with TRBJ2-7; the table's D call of TRBD2 was not tested on the DNA. TRBV21-1 is shown as a pseudogene. The CDR3 loop spans 15 amino acids. CDR3 sequence reads: CANTCRLGGNNEQYF. The CDR3 DNA sequence: TGTGCCAACACTTGCAGACTGGGAGGTAATAACGAGCAGTACTTC.

The V call is TRBV12-3 or TRBV12-4, the J call TRBJ2-2; D is possibly TRBD2 (5 bases). CDR3 length: 12 residues. The V gene lost 10 bases and the J gene lost 3 bases, with 9 bases spanning the gap. For the CDR3, the DNA is TGTGCCACGTGGAGGTACACCGGGGAGCTGTTTTTT. Translating it yields CATWRYTGELFF.

This clonotype was recorded a few times. J is TRBJ2-1 and V is TRBV18; the match to TRBD1 covers 8 bases. The CDR3 is 14 amino acids. V dropped 3 bases and J dropped 9; count of bases not matched to a gene: 7. Germline CDR1 reads KGHSH; CDR2 reads LQKENI. The CDR3 DNA is TGTGCCAGCTCACCTGGGGCAGGGGGCAGTGAGCAGTTCTTC. Its translation is CASSPGAGGSEQFF.

This clonotype was detected ten times or more. The J gene is TRBJ1-5, the V gene TRBV25-1; 7 nucleotides line up with TRBD1. The germline gives CDR1 MGHDK, CDR2 SYGVNS. The junction had 5 bases not matched to a gene; V was cut back by 3 bases and J by 0 bases. This CDR3 is built from 16 residues. CDR3 sequence reads: CASSDGRQGSNQPQHF. The CDR3 region has the DNA TGTGCCAGCAGTGATGGGCGACAGGGTAGCAATCAGCCCCAGCATTTT.

This chain joins TRBV5-4 and TRBJ1-1; 9 nucleotides agree with TRBD1. Germline CDR1 and CDR2: SGHNT and YYREEE (reference sequence). Losses at the gene ends were 4 bases for V and 5 bases for J; bases not matched to a gene: 6. This CDR3 has 14 residues. The CDR3 bases are TGTGCCAGCAGCAAGGGACAGGGTGGGACTGAAGCTTTCTTT. Its protein is CASSKGQGGTEAFF.

The chain links TRBV5-1 to TRBJ2-2, with 10 bases fitting TRBD2. Germline CDR1 reads SGHRS; CDR2 reads YFSETQ. J was trimmed by 2 bases and V by 0 bases; bases with no gene match: 4. The length of the CDR3 is 17 residues. As DNA, the CDR3 is TGCGCCAGCAGCTTGGTTTTAGCGGGAGGTAACACCGGGGAGCTGTTTTTT. Translated: CASSLVLAGGNTGELFF.